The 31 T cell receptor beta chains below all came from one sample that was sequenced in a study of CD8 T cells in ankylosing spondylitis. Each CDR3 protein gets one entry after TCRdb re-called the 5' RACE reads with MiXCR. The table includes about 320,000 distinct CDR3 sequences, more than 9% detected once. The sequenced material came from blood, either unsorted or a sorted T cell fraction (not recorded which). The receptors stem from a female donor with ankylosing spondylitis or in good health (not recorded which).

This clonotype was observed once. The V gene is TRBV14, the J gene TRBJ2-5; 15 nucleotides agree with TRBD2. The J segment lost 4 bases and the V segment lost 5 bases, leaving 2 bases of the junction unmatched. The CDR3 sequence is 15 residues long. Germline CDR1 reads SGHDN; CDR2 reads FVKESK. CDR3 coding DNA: TGTGCCAGCAGCACGGGACTAGCGGGAGGAGAGACCCAGTACTTC. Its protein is CASSTGLAGGETQYF.

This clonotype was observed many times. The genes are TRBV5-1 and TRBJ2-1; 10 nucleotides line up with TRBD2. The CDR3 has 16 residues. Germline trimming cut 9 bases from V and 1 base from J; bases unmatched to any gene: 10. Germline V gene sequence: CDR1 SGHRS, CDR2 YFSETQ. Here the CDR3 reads CATASSGGRSYNEQFF. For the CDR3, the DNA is TGCGCCACCGCGTCTAGCGGGGGACGATCCTACAATGAGCAGTTCTTC.

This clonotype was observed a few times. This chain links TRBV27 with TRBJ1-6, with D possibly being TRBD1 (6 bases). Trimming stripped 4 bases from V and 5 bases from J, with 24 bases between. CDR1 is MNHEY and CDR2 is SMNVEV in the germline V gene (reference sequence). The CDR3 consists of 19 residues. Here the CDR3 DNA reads TGTGCCAGCAGTTCAAGCAGGACCCAGGGGATGAGGGATAATTCACCCCTCCACTTT. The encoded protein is CASSSSRTQGMRDNSPLHF.

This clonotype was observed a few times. The CDR3 DNA is TGTGCCAGCAGCGCTCGGCGGATGAATGAAAAACTGTTTTTT. Translation: CASSARRMNEKLFF. This rearrangement joins TRBV9 to TRBJ1-4; D remains unclear. The CDR3 extends over 14 amino acids. Germline assignment: CDR1 SGDLS and CDR2 YYNGEE. The germline V and J ends were trimmed by 3 bases and 5 bases, with 11 bases remaining between them.

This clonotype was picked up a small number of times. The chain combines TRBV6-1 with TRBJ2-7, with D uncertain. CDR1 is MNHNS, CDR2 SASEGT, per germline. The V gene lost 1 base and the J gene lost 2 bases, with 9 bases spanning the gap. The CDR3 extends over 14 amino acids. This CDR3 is CASSEVPGPYEQYF. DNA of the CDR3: TGTGCCAGCAGTGAAGTCCCGGGCCCCTACGAGCAGTACTTC.

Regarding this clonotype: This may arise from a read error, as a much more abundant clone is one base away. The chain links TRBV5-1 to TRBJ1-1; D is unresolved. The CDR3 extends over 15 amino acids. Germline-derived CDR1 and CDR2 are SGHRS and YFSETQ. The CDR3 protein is CTSGSSGKGNTEAFF. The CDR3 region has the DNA TGCACCAGCGGAAGCTCCGGGAAGGGGAACACTGAAGCTTTCTTT.

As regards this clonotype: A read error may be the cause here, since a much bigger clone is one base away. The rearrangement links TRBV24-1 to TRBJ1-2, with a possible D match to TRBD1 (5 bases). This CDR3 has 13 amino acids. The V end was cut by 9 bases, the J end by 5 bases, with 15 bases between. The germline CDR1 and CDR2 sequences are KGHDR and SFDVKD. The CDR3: CATWDSSRYGYTF. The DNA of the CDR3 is TGTGCCACCTGGGACTCCTCGCGATATGGCTACACCTTC.

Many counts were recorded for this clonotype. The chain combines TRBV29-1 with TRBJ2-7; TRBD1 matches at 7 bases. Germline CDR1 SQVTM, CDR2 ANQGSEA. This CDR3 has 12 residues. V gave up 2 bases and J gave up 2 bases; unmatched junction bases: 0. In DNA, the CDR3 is TGCAGCGTTGAACAGGGGGCCTACGAGCAGTACTTC. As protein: CSVEQGAYEQYF.

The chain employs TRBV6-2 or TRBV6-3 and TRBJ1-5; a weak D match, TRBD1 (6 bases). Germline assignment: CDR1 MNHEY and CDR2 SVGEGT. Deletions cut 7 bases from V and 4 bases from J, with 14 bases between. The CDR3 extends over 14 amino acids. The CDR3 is CASTPGQPNQPQHF. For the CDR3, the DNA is TGTGCCAGCACTCCCGGACAGCCAAATCAGCCCCAGCATTTT.

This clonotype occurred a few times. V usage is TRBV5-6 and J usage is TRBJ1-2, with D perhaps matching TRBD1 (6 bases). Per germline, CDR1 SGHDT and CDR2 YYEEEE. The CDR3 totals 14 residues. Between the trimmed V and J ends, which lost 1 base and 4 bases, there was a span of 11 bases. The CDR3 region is CASSLLQGSYGYTF. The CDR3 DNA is TGTGCCAGCAGCTTGCTACAGGGTTCCTATGGCTACACCTTC.

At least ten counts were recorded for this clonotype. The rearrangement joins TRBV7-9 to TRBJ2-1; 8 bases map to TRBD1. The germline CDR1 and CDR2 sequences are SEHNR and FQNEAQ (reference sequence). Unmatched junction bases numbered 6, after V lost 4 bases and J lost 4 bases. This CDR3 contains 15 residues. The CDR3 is CASSYSGTGYNEQFF. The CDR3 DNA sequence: TGTGCCAGCAGCTACTCCGGGACAGGTTACAATGAGCAGTTCTTC.

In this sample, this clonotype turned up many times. The CDR3: CATSDLRGNQPQHF. The CDR3 DNA sequence: TGTGCCACCAGTGATTTGCGGGGTAATCAGCCCCAGCATTTT. The V call is TRBV24-1, the J call TRBJ1-5; unclear D gene. This CDR3 has 14 residues. From germline, CDR1 is KGHDR and CDR2 SFDVKD. Between the trimmed V and J ends, which lost 0 bases and 4 bases, there was a span of 6 bases.

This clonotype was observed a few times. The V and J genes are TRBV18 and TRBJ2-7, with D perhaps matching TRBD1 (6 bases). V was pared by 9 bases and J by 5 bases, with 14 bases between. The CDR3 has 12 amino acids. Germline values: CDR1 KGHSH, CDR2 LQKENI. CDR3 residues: CASRQAGDEQYF. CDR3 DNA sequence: TGTGCCAGTAGACAGGCAGGGGACGAGCAGTACTTC.

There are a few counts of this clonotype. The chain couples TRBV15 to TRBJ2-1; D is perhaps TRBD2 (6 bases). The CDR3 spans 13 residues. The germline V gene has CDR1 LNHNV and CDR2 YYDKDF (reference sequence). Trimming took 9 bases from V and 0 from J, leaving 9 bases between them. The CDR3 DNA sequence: TGTGCCACGAAGCGGGCCTCCTACAATGAGCAGTTCTTC. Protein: CATKRASYNEQFF.

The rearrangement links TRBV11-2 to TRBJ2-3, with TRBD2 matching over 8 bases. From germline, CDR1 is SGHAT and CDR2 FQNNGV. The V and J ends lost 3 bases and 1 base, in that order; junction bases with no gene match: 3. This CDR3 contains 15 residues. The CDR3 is CASSFKRGRTDTQYF. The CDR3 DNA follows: TGTGCCAGCAGCTTCAAGCGGGGGCGCACAGATACGCAGTATTTT. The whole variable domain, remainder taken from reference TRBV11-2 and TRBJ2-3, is EAGVAQSPRYKIIEKRQSVAFWCNPISGHATLYWYQQILGQGPKLLIQFQNNGVVDDSQLPKDRFSAERLKGVDSTLKIQPAKLEDSAVYLCASSFKRGRTDTQYFGPGTRLTVL.

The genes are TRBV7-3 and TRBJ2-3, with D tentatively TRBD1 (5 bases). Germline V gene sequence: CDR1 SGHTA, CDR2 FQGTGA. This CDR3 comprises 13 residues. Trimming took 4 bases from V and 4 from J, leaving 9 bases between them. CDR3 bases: TGTGCCAGCAGCTCCAGGGTGGCAGATACGCAGTATTTT. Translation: CASSSRVADTQYF.

CDR3 sequence reads: CASSRGWEEQYF. The DNA of the CDR3 is TGCGCCAGCAGCCGCGGTTGGGAGGAGCAGTACTTC. The V gene is TRBV4-3, the J gene TRBJ2-7; the D gene is possibly TRBD2 (5 bases). CDR1 is LGHNA and CDR2 is YSLEER in the germline V gene. This CDR3 has 12 residues. Trimming stripped 4 bases from V and 7 bases from J, with 11 bases between.

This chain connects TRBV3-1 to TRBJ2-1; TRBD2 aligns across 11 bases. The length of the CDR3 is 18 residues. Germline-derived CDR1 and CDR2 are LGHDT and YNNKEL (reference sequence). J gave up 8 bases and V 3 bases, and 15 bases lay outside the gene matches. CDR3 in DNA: TGTGCCAGCAGCCATCGCCTAGCGGGGGGTTTGGGCGTCTATGAGCAGTTCTTC. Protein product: CASSHRLAGGLGVYEQFF.

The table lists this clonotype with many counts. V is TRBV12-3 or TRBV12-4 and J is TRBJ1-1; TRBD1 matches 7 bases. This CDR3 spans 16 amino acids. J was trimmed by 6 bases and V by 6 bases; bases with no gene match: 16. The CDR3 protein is CASRRLGGGPSPEAFF. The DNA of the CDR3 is TGTGCCAGCAGACGACTAGGAGGGGGCCCCTCTCCTGAAGCTTTCTTT.

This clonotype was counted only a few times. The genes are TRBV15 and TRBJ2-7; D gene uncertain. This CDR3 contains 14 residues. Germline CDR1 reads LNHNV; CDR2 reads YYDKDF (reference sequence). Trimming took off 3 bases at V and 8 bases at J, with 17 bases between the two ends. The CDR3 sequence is CATSSLSPGIKQYF. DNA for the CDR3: TGTGCCACCAGCAGCCTTTCCCCAGGTATTAAGCAGTACTTC.

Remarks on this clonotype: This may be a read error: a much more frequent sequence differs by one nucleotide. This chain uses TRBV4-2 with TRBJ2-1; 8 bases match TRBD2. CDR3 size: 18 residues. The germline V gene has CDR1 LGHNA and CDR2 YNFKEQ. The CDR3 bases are TGTGCCAGCTGCCAAGACGTGTCGGGGGGGATCGCCTACAATGAGCAGTTCTTC. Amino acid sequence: CASCQDVSGGIAYNEQFF.

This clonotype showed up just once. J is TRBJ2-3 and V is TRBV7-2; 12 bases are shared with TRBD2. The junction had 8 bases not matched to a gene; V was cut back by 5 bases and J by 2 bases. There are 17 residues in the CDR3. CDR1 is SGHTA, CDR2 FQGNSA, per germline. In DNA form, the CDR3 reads TGTGCCAGCAGCCCCGGCGGACTAGCGGGATACACAGATACGCAGTATTTT. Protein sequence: CASSPGGLAGYTDTQYF.

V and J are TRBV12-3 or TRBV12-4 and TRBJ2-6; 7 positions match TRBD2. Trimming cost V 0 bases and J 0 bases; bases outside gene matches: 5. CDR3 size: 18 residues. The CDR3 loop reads CASSLAGLGASGANVLTF. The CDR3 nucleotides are TGTGCCAGCAGTTTAGCTGGACTAGGGGCCTCTGGGGCCAACGTCCTGACTTTC.

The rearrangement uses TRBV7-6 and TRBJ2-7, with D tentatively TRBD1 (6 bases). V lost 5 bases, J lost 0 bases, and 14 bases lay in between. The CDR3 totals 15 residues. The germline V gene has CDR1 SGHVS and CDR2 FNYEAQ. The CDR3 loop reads CASSLIQGSSYEQYF. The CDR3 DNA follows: TGTGCCAGCAGCCTGATACAGGGTAGCTCCTACGAGCAGTACTTC.

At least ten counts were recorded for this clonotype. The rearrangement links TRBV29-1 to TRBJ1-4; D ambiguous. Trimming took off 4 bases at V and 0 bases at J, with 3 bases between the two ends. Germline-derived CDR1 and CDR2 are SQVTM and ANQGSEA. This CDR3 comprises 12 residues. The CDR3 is CSVGATNEKLFF. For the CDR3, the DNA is TGCAGCGTTGGAGCAACTAATGAAAAACTGTTTTTT.

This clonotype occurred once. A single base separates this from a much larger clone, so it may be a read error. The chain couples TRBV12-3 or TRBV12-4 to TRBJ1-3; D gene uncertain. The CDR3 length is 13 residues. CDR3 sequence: CASSYGSGNSIYF. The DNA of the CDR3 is TGTGCCAGCAGTTATGGGTCTGGAAACTCCATATATTTT.

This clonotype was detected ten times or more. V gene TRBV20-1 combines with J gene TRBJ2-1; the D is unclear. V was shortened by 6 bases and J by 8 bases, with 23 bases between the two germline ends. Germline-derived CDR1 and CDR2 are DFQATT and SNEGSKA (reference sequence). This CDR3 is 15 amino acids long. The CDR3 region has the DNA TGCAGTGCCAGAAAAGACGGGCATTTGGTGTATGAGCAGTTCTTC. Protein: CSARKDGHLVYEQFF.

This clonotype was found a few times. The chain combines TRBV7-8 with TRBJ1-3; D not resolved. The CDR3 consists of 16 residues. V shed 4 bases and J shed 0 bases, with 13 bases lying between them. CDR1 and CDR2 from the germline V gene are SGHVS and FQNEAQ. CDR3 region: CASSSPITPSGNTIYF. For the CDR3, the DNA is TGTGCCAGCAGCTCCCCAATCACACCCTCTGGAAACACCATATATTTT.

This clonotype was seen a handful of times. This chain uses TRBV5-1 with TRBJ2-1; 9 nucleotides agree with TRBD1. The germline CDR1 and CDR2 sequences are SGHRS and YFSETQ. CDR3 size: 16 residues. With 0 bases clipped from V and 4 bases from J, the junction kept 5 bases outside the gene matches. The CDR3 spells CASSLVGTGRYNEQFF. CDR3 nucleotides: TGCGCCAGCAGCTTGGTGGGGACAGGGAGGTACAATGAGCAGTTCTTC.

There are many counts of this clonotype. In DNA, the CDR3 is TGCGCCAGCAGCGCCGTGGCCCCAAAGAACACTGAAGCTTTCTTT. This codes for CASSAVAPKNTEAFF. The J gene is TRBJ1-1, the V gene TRBV10-2; unclear D gene. This CDR3 comprises 15 residues. Per germline, CDR1 WSHSY and CDR2 SAAADI. V was clipped by 6 bases and J by 1 base, with 15 bases between them.

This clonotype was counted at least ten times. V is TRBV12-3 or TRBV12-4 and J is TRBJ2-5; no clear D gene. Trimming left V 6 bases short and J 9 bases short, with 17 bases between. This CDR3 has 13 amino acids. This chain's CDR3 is CASSPRVEQSQYF. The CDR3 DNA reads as TGTGCCAGCAGCCCACGCGTCGAGCAATCCCAGTACTTC.